Below, 25 T cell receptor beta chains from the same sample are listed, as sequenced in a study of human T cells and chemical hapten exposure. TCRdb independently ran MiXCR on the RACE reads; one entry per CDR3 protein. This table has 95,000 to 100,000 distinct CDR3 sequences, 9.5% to 15% appearing once. Noted time point: patch test 1, 2 weeks after DPC sensitization. Treatment meaning: therapeutic diphenylcyclopropenone sensitization with weekly scalp DPC. The material sequenced was whole blood, taken in connection with sensitization to the hapten diphenylcyclopropenone (DPC). The receptors stem from a woman aged 40 to 55 with alopecia areata. Some clones in this sample may be carry-over from other donors' samples.

The chain combines TRBV20-1 with TRBJ1-2; no reliable D call. CDR1 is DFQATT and CDR2 is SNEGSKA in the germline V gene (reference sequence). The CDR3 extends over 10 amino acids. V was shortened by 1 base and J by 7 bases, with 4 bases between the two germline ends. This CDR3 is CSARVTGYTF. For the CDR3, the DNA is TGCAGTGCTAGAGTTACTGGCTACACCTTC.

There are many counts of this clonotype. In DNA form, the CDR3 reads TGTGCCAGCGGCCTTCTAGCGGGAGGGCCAGATACGCAGTATTTT. Translation: CASGLLAGGPDTQYF. The chain is built from TRBV27 and TRBJ2-3, with TRBD2 matching over 12 bases. The CDR3 runs to 15 residues. Germline CDR1 and CDR2: MNHEY and SMNVEV (reference sequence). V lost 8 bases to trimming and J lost 4 bases; unmatched junction nucleotides: 7.

At least ten counts were recorded for this clonotype. V gene TRBV7-9 combines with J gene TRBJ1-2; D remains ambiguous. The CDR3 has 10 residues. Looked up from germline, CDR1 is SEHNR and CDR2 is FQNEAQ (reference sequence). The V end was cut by 8 bases, the J end by 4 bases, with 5 bases between. The CDR3: CASDPYGYTF. Written as DNA, the CDR3 is TGTGCCAGCGATCCCTATGGCTACACCTTC.

This clonotype was counted only a few times. This chain joins TRBV20-1 and TRBJ2-1; 11 bases fit TRBD2. The germline V gene has CDR1 DFQATT and CDR2 SNEGSKA (reference sequence). CDR3 size: 15 residues. V dropped 3 bases and J dropped 0; count of bases not matched to a gene: 1. The CDR3 protein is CSASSGRASYNEQFF. In DNA form, the CDR3 reads TGCAGTGCTAGTAGCGGGAGGGCCTCCTACAATGAGCAGTTCTTC.

As DNA, the CDR3 is TGTGCCAGCAGTGCCGCCGGGACAGGGAACAATGAGCAGTTCTTC. This sequence encodes CASSAAGTGNNEQFF. The V gene is TRBV25-1, the J gene TRBJ2-1; TRBD1 agrees at 9 bases. J was trimmed by 5 bases and V by 4 bases; bases with no gene match: 6. The germline V gene encodes CDR1 MGHDK and CDR2 SYGVNS. The CDR3 contains 15 residues.

The chain carries TRBV9 and TRBJ2-3; TRBD2 aligns across 7 bases. The V and J ends lost 3 bases and 4 bases, in that order; junction bases with no gene match: 14. Germline CDR1 and CDR2: SGDLS and YYNGEE. This CDR3 is built from 17 residues. CDR3 in DNA: TGTGCCAGCAGCGACAGACTAGCCACGGGAGGCCCAGATACGCAGTATTTT. Protein sequence: CASSDRLATGGPDTQYF.

Only a few counts were recorded for this clonotype. This chain uses TRBV18 with TRBJ2-1, with 7 bases lining up with TRBD2. There are 17 residues in the CDR3. Germline lookup yields CDR1 KGHSH and CDR2 LQKENI. V lost 0 bases to trimming and J lost 3 bases; unmatched junction nucleotides: 8. The CDR3 coding sequence is TGTGCCAGCTCACCACCGGGGGGGTCACGCAGCTACAATGAGCAGTTCTTC. Translated: CASSPPGGSRSYNEQFF.

The genes are TRBV2 and TRBJ1-1; D is unclear. The CDR3 runs 16 residues. V dropped 6 bases and J dropped 3 bases, with 20 bases sitting between them. The germline gives CDR1 SNHLY, CDR2 FYNNEI. The CDR3 reads CASRKTGSTSDTEAFF. The CDR3 bases are TGTGCCAGCAGGAAGACCGGGTCGACTAGCGACACTGAAGCTTTCTTT.

This clonotype has more than one count but fewer than ten. This rearrangement joins TRBV12-3 or TRBV12-4 to TRBJ2-4, with D maybe TRBD1 (7 bases). The V gene lost 0 bases and the J gene lost 6 bases, with 9 bases spanning the gap. The CDR3 has 14 residues. This CDR3 is CASSLAQGGNIQYF. DNA for the CDR3: TGTGCCAGCAGTTTAGCGCAGGGGGGAAACATTCAGTACTTC.

In regard to this clonotype: A much more abundant neighbour one base away suggests this may be a read error. This chain uses TRBV28 with TRBJ1-6, with 7 bases that match TRBD1. Germline V gene data show CDR1 as MDHEN and CDR2 as SYDVKM. CDR3 length equals 15 residues. The CDR3 protein is CASSAGWTGNSSLHF. In DNA form, the CDR3 reads TGTGCCAGCAGCGCTGGATGGACAGGCAATTCATCCCTCCACTTT.

This clonotype was found many times. The chain links TRBV29-1 to TRBJ2-2; 7 bases fit TRBD1. This CDR3 contains 14 residues. The germline gives CDR1 SQVTM, CDR2 ANQGSEA. Trimming at V came to 7 bases and at J to 2 bases, leaving 7 bases not matched to a gene. This chain's CDR3 is CSAGGQTNTGELFF. The CDR3 bases are TGCAGCGCTGGGGGACAGACAAACACCGGGGAGCTGTTTTTT.

This clonotype showed up just a few times. V and J are TRBV7-8 and TRBJ2-1, with 8 positions matching TRBD2. Germline V gene sequence: CDR1 SGHVS, CDR2 FQNEAQ. With 1 base clipped from V and 7 bases from J, the junction kept 9 bases outside the gene matches. There are 16 residues in the CDR3. The CDR3 region has the DNA TGTGCCAGCAGCTTAGTTCCGGGACTAGGAGGGAATGAGCAGTTCTTC. Protein product: CASSLVPGLGGNEQFF.

This CDR3 is CASNTRQGGVHEQYF. CDR3 in DNA: TGTGCCAGCAACACCAGACAGGGGGGCGTCCACGAGCAGTACTTC. The V call is TRBV5-4, the J call TRBJ2-7; 9 bases line up with TRBD1. V shed 6 bases, J shed 5 bases, and the junction held 12 bases outside the gene matches. The CDR3 covers 15 residues. In germline, CDR1 is SGHNT, CDR2 YYREEE (reference sequence).

This clonotype appeared a few times. The chain uses TRBV5-1 and TRBJ1-4; no firm D call. The CDR3 has 12 amino acids. Germline loops: CDR1 SGHRS, CDR2 YFSETQ. Deletions cut 2 bases from V and 7 bases from J, with 6 bases between. This CDR3 is CASSFGTEKLFF. For the CDR3, the DNA is TGCGCCAGCAGCTTTGGAACTGAAAAACTGTTTTTT.

This clonotype has just a few counts. The rearrangement uses TRBV6-5 and TRBJ1-3, with D possibly matching TRBD1 (5 bases). CDR3 length equals 16 residues. CDR1 is MNHEY and CDR2 is SVGAGI in the germline V gene. The V gene lost 4 bases and the J gene lost 0 bases, with 13 bases spanning the gap. The CDR3 region is CASSSGTPISGNTIYF. DNA of the CDR3: TGTGCCAGCAGTTCCGGGACTCCCATCTCTGGAAACACCATATATTTT.

The chain links TRBV5-4 to TRBJ2-6, with no clear D. The V gene lost 4 bases and the J gene lost 2 bases, with 10 bases spanning the gap. This CDR3 region has 15 residues. CDR1 is SGHNT, CDR2 YYREEE, per germline (reference sequence). The CDR3 loop reads CASSPAWAGANVLTF. The CDR3 DNA reads as TGTGCCAGCAGCCCGGCGTGGGCTGGGGCCAACGTCCTGACTTTC.

This clonotype was counted at least ten times. The J gene is TRBJ2-4, the V gene TRBV6-2 or TRBV6-3; D is perhaps TRBD2 (6 bases). Trimming took off 2 bases at V and 9 bases at J, with 11 bases between the two ends. There are 13 residues in the CDR3. The V gene's germline CDR1 is MNHEY and CDR2 SVGEGT. The DNA for the CDR3 is TGTGCCAGCAGTTACACCGGGAGTAGCATTCAGTACTTC. Translating it yields CASSYTGSSIQYF.

J is TRBJ2-5 and V is TRBV9; D is uncertain. Trimming took 0 bases from V and 4 from J, leaving 10 bases between them. CDR3 size: 14 residues. Germline values: CDR1 SGDLS, CDR2 YYNGEE. The CDR3 region is CASSVERLGETQYF. In DNA form, the CDR3 reads TGTGCCAGCAGCGTAGAGAGGTTAGGAGAGACCCAGTACTTC.

There are many counts of this clonotype. The chain uses TRBV29-1 and TRBJ1-2; 7 bases line up with TRBD1. V gave up 5 bases and J gave up 5 bases; unmatched junction bases: 8. Germline assignment: CDR1 SQVTM and CDR2 ANQGSEA. This CDR3 spans 13 amino acids. As DNA, the CDR3 is TGCAGCGTTACGACAGGGCAGGGGTATGGCTACACCTTC. Its protein product is CSVTTGQGYGYTF.

This clonotype has only a few counts. The genes are TRBV10-3 and TRBJ1-6, with 9 positions matching TRBD1. The CDR3 is made up of 13 amino acids. J gave up 8 bases and V 6 bases, and 2 bases lay outside the gene matches. Germline V gene lookup returns CDR1 ENHRY and CDR2 SYGVKD. The CDR3 protein is CAIRGQGDSPLHF. CDR3 nucleotide sequence: TGTGCCATCAGGGGACAGGGCGATTCACCCCTCCACTTT.

This clonotype was observed a handful of times. This rearrangement joins TRBV11-2 to TRBJ2-7; 8 bases map to TRBD1. Germline V lookup: CDR1 SGHAT, CDR2 FQNNGV. The trim removed 0 bases at V and 5 bases at J, leaving 9 bases unmatched. There are 16 residues in the CDR3. The CDR3 DNA follows: TGTGCCAGCAGCTTAGAATTATGGAGACAGGGGCACGAGCAGTACTTC. It yields the protein CASSLELWRQGHEQYF.

This clonotype appeared a few times. The chain combines TRBV6-5 with TRBJ2-7; 7 bases agree with TRBD1. Losses at the gene ends were 6 bases for V and 2 bases for J; bases not matched to a gene: 4. Germline lookup yields CDR1 MNHEY and CDR2 SVGAGI. This CDR3 has 13 residues. As DNA, the CDR3 is TGTGCCAGCAGGATGACAGGGACCTACGAGCAGTACTTC. Protein product: CASRMTGTYEQYF.

This clonotype has only a few counts. The chain is built from TRBV7-3 and TRBJ2-3; D ambiguous. The CDR3 contains 13 residues. From germline, CDR1 is SGHTA and CDR2 FQGTGA. Between the trimmed V and J ends, which lost 1 base and 3 bases, there was a span of 5 bases. The CDR3 nucleotides are TGTGCCAGCAGCTTAATGGCGACAGATACGCAGTATTTT. This translates into CASSLMATDTQYF.

This clonotype appeared a few times. This chain connects TRBV4-3 to TRBJ2-7, with TRBD2 identical over 7 bases. Trimming cost V 4 bases and J 3 bases; bases outside gene matches: 6. The V gene's germline CDR1 is LGHNA and CDR2 YSLEER. This CDR3 has 14 residues. The CDR3 sequence: CASSPYRGVYEQYF. The CDR3 DNA follows: TGCGCCAGCAGCCCCTACCGGGGGGTCTACGAGCAGTACTTC.

The rearrangement joins TRBV6-5 to TRBJ2-7, with 8 bases fitting TRBD1. The junction had 9 bases not matched to a gene; V was cut back by 5 bases and J by 3 bases. This CDR3 region has 15 residues. Germline V CDR1 and CDR2: MNHEY, SVGAGI. DNA of the CDR3: TGTGCCAGCAGTGGCGGGACAGGCACTTTCTACGAGCAGTACTTC. Translating gives CASSGGTGTFYEQYF.